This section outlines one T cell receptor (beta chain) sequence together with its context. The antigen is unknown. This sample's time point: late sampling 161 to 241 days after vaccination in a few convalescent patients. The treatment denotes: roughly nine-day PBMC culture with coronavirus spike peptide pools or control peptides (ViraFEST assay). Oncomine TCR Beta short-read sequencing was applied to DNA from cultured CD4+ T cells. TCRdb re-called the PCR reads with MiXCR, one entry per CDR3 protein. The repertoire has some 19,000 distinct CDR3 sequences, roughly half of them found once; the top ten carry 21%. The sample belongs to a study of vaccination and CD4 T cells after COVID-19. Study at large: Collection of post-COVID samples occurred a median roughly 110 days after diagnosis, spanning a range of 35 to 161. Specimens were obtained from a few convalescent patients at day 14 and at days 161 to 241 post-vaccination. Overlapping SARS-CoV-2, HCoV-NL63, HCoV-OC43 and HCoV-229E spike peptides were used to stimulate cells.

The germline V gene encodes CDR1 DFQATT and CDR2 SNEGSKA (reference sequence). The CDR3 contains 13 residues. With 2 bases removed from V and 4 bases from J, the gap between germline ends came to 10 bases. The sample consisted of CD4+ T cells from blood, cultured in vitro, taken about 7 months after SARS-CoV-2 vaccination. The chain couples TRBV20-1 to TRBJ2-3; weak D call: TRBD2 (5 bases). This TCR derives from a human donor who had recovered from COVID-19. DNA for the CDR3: TGCAGTGCTAGACGGGGTCGGGCAGATACGCAGTATTTT. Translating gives CSARRGRADTQYF.